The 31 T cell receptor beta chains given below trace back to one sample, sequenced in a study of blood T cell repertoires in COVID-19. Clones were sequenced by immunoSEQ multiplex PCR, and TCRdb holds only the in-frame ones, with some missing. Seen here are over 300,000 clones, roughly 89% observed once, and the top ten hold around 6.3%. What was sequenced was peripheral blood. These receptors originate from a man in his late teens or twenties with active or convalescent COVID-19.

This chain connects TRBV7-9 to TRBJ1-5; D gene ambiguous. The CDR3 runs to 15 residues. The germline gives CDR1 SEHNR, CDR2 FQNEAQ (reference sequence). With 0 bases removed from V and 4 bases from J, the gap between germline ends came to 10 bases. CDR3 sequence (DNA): TGTGCCAGCAGCTTAGCGGAGGGTGGTAATCAGCCCCAGCATTTT. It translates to CASSLAEGGNQPQHF.

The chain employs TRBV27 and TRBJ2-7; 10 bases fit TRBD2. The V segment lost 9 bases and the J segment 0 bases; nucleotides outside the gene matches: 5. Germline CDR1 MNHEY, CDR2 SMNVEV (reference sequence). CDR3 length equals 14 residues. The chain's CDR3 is CASGTSASSYEQYF. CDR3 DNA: TGTGCCAGTGGGACTAGCGCCAGCTCCTACGAGCAGTACTTC.

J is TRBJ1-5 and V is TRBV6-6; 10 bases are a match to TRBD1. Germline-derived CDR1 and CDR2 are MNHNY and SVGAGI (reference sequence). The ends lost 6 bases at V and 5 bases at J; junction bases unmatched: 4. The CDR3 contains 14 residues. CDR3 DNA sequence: TGTGCCAGCAGGCCCGGGACAGGGGATCAGCCCCAGCATTTT. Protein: CASRPGTGDQPQHF.

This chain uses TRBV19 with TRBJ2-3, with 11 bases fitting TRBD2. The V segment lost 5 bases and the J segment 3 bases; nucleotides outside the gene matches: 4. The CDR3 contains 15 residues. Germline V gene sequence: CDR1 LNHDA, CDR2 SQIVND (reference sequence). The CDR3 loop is CASSLTSGSTDTQYF. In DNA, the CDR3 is TGTGCCAGTAGTCTTACTAGCGGGAGTACAGATACGCAGTATTTT.

Written as DNA, the CDR3 is TGTGCCAGCAGCTTGGGACTAGCGGGACTCTACGAGCAGTACTTC. It codes for CASSLGLAGLYEQYF. The rearrangement joins TRBV7-9 to TRBJ2-7; 13 bases align to TRBD2. The CDR3 runs to 15 residues. V lost 3 bases, J lost 3 bases, and 2 bases stayed unmatched. Germline assignment: CDR1 SEHNR and CDR2 FQNEAQ (reference sequence).

DNA of the CDR3: TGTGCCAGCAGCGTGGACAGGGGATTCGGTCGGAACATTCAGTACTTC. Translation gives CASSVDRGFGRNIQYF. This sequence joins TRBV5-6 and TRBJ2-4; 9 bases line up with TRBD1. Germline-derived CDR1 and CDR2 are SGHDT and YYEEEE. The CDR3 loop spans 16 amino acids. V was clipped by 4 bases and J by 7 bases; unmatched bases: 12.

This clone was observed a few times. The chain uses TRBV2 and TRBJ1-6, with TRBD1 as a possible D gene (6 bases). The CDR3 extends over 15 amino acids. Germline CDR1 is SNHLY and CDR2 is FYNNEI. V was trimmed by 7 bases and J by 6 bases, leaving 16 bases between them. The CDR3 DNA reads TGTGCCAGCATTCGGACAGATACTTCTAATTCACCCCTCCACTTT. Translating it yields CASIRTDTSNSPLHF.

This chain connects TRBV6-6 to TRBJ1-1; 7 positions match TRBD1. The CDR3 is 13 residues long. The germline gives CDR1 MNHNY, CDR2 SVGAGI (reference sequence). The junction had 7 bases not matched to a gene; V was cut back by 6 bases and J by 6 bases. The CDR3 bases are TGTGCCAGCAGCACCGGACAGGCGGCTGAAGCTTTCTTT. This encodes CASSTGQAAEAFF.

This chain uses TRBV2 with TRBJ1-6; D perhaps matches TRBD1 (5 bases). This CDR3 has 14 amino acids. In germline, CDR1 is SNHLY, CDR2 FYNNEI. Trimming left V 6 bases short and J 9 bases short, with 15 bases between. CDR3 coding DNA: TGTGCCAGCAGGCCCTCTCGGGGGAGTTCACCCCTCCACTTT. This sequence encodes CASRPSRGSSPLHF.

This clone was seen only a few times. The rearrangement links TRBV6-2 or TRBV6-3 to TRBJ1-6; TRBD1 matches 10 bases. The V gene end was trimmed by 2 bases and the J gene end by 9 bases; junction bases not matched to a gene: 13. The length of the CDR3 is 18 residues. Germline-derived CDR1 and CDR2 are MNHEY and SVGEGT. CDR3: CASSYHPSFGTGVSPLHF. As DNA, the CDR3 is TGTGCCAGCAGTTACCACCCGAGTTTTGGGACAGGGGTTTCACCCCTCCACTTT.

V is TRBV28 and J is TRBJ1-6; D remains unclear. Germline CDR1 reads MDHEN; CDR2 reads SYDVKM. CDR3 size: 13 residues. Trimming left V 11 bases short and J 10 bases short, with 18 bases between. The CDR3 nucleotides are TGTGCCGGTAGCGGAGGCGTTGGGTCACCCCTCCACTTT. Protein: CAGSGGVGSPLHF.

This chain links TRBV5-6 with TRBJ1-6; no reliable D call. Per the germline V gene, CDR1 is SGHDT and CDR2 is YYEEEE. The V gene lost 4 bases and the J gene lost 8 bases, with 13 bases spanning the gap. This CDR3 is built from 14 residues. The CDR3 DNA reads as TGTGCCAGCAGCCCTGGACTAATAGATTCACCCCTCCACTTT. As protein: CASSPGLIDSPLHF.

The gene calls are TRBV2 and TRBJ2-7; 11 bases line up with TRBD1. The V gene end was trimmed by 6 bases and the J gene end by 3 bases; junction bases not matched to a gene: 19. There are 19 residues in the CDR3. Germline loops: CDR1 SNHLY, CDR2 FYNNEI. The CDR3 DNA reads TGTGCCAGCAGGAGCACAATCTTCACTCTGGACAGGGGGCGCTACGAGCAGTACTTC. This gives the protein CASRSTIFTLDRGRYEQYF.

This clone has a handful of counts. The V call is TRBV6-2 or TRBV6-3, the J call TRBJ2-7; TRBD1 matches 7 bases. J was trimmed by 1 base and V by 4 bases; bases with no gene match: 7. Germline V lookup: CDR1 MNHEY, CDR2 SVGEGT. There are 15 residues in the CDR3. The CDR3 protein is CASSFRQGLSYEQYF. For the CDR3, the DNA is TGTGCCAGCAGTTTTCGACAGGGATTATCCTACGAGCAGTACTTC.

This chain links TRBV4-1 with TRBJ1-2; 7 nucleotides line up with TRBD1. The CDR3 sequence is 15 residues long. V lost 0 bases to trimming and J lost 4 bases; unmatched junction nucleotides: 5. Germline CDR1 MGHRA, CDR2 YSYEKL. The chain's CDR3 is CASSQDQGVGYGYTF. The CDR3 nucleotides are TGCGCCAGCAGCCAAGATCAGGGGGTGGGCTATGGCTACACCTTC.

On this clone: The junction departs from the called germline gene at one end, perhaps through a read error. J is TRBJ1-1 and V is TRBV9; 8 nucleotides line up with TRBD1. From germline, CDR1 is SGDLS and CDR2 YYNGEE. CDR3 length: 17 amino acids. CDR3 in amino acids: CASNVGRQGCGDTEAFF. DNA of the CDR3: TGTGCCAGCAACGTAGGGAGACAGGGGTGTGGCGACACTGAAGCTTTCTTT.

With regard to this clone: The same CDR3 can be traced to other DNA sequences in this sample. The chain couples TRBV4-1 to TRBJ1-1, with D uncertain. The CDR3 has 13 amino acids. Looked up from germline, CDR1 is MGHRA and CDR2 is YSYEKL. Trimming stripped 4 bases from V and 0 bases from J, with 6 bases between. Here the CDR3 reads CASSPRMNTEAFF. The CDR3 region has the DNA TGCGCCAGCAGCCCGAGGATGAACACTGAAGCTTTCTTT.

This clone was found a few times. CDR3 protein: CASSTAWTGYRSEKLFF. The CDR3 DNA reads as TGTGCCAGCAGCACCGCCTGGACAGGCTATAGGAGTGAAAAACTGTTTTTT. The rearrangement links TRBV28 to TRBJ1-4; the match to TRBD1 covers 7 bases. V gave up 6 bases and J gave up 7 bases; unmatched junction bases: 17. From germline, CDR1 is MDHEN and CDR2 SYDVKM. This CDR3 has 17 residues.

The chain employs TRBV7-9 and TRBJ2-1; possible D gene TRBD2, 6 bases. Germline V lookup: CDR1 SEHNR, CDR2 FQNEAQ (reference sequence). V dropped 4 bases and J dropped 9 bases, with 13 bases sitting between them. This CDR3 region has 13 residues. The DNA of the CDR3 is TGTGCCAGCAGCTGGGGCGGGGCGGGTGAGCAGTTCTTC. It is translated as CASSWGGAGEQFF.

The DNA for the CDR3 is TGTGCCAGCAGCGTATCACAGGGAAGAAAGGACACTGAAGCTTTCTTT. Encoded protein: CASSVSQGRKDTEAFF. V usage is TRBV9 and J usage is TRBJ1-1, with D perhaps matching TRBD1 (6 bases). Germline V gene data show CDR1 as SGDLS and CDR2 as YYNGEE. The CDR3 sequence is 16 residues long. Trimming took 1 base from V and 3 from J, leaving 16 bases between them. Supplemented by reference TRBV9 and TRBJ1-1, the full variable domain reads DSGVTQTPKHLITATGQRVTLRCSPRSGDLSVYWYQQSLDQGLQFLIQYYNGEERAKGNILERFSAQQFPDLHSELNLSSLELGDSALYFCASSVSQGRKDTEAFFGQGTRLTVV.

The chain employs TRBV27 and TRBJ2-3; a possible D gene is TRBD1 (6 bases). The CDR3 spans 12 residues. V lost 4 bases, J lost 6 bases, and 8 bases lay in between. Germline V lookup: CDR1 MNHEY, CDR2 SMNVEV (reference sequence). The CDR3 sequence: CASSSTGDTQYF. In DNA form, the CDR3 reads TGTGCCAGCAGTTCAACAGGGGATACGCAGTATTTT.

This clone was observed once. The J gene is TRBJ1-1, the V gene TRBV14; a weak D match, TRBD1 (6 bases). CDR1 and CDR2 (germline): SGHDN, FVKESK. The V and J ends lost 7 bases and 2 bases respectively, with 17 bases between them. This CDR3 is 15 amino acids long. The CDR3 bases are TGTGCCAGCACGACCCAGGGGACGGTAAACACTGAAGCTTTCTTT. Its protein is CASTTQGTVNTEAFF.

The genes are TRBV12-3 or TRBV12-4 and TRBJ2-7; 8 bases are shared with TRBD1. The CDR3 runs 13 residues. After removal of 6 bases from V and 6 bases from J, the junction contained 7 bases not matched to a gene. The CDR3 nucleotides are TGTGCCAGCAGGGATACAGGGGGTCGCGAGCAGTACTTC. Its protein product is CASRDTGGREQYF.

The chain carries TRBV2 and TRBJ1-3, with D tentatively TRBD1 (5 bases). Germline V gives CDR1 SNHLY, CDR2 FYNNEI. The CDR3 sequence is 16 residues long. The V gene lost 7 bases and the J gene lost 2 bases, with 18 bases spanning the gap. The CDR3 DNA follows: TGTGCCAGCATGCCCCCGGGACGGGAGACTGGAAACACCATATATTTT. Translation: CASMPPGRETGNTIYF.

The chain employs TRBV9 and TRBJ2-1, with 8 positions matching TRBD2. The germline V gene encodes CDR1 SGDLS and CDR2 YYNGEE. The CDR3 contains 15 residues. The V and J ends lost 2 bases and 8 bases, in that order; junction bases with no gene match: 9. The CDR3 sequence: CASSVAGGLSDEQFF. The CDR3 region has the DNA TGTGCCAGCAGCGTCGCGGGAGGTTTGTCCGATGAGCAGTTCTTC.

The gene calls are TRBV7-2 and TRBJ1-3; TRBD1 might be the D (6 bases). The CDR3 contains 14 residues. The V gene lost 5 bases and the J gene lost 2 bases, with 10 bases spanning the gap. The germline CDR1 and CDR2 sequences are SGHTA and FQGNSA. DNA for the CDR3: TGTGCCAGCAGCACAGGGCTCACTGGAAACACCATATATTTT. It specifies CASSTGLTGNTIYF.

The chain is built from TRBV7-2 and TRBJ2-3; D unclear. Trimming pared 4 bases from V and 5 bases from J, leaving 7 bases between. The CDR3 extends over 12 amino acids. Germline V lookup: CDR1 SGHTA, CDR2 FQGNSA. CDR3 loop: CASSSYLDTQYF. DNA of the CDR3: TGTGCCAGCAGCTCTTACTTAGATACGCAGTATTTT.

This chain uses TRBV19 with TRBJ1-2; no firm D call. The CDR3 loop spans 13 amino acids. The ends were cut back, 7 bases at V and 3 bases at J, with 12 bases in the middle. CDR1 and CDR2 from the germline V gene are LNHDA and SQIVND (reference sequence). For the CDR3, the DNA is TGTGCCAGTAACGCGAGAAAAGACTATGGCTACACCTTC. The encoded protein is CASNARKDYGYTF.

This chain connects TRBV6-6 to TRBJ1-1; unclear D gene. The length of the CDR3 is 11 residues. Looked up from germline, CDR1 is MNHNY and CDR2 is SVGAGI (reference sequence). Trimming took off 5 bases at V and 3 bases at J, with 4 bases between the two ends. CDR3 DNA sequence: TGTGCCAGCAGTATATACACTGAAGCTTTCTTT. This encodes CASSIYTEAFF.

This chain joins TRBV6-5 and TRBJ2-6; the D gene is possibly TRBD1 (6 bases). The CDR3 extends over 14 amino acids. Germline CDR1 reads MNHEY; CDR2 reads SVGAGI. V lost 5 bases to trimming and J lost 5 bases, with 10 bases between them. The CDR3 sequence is CASSIQGWANVLTF. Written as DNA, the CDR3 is TGTGCCAGCAGTATACAGGGTTGGGCCAACGTCCTGACTTTC.

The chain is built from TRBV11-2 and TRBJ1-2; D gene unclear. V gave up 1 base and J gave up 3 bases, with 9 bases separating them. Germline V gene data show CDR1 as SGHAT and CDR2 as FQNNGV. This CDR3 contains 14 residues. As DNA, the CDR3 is TGTGCCAGCAGCTTAGGGACGGGATACTATGGCTACACCTTC. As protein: CASSLGTGYYGYTF.